Following are 5 T cell receptor beta chains from one sample sequenced in a study of OX40 agonist ivuxolimab in advanced cancers. The method was immunoSEQ multiplex PCR; TCRdb's version includes in-frame clones alone and lacks a portion of them. The data contain about 22,000 clones, almost 85% of them singletons. The sequences come from CD4+ or CD8+ T cells sorted from blood, collected in a trial of the OX40 agonist ivuxolimab. Every receptor here comes from an adult with an advanced solid tumor such as melanoma, head and neck, liver or kidney cancer.

The chain couples TRBV7-3 to TRBJ2-3, with 8 bases fitting TRBD1. This CDR3 has 16 residues. The ends lost 5 bases at V and 2 bases at J; junction bases unmatched: 9. Germline CDR1 is SGHTA and CDR2 is FQGTGA. Here the CDR3 DNA reads TGTGCCAGCAGCCTCTTTGGCAGGGGGCCCACAGATACGCAGTATTTT. This translates into CASSLFGRGPTDTQYF.

About this clone itself: A far larger clone is off by one base, so a read error is likely. V gene TRBV7-1 combines with J gene TRBJ1-1; D gene unclear. TRBV7-1 is an open reading frame, and its role is uncertain. Trimming pared 4 bases from V and 6 bases from J, leaving 3 bases between. CDR3 length: 10 amino acids. CDR3 sequence reads: CASSFPEAFF. The CDR3 DNA reads as TGTGCCAGCAGCTTCCCTGAAGCTTTCTTT.

V and J are TRBV7-9 and TRBJ2-7; TRBD1 aligns across 10 bases. Germline CDR1 SEHNR, CDR2 FQNEAQ (reference sequence). V was clipped by 4 bases and J by 2 bases; unmatched bases: 14. The CDR3 is 18 residues long. The CDR3 region has the DNA TGTGCCAGCAGCTCCCACCTTACAGACAGGGGGCGGCCCTACGAGCAGTACTTC. This translates into CASSSHLTDRGRPYEQYF.

The rearrangement links TRBV19 to TRBJ1-2; D is possibly TRBD1 (6 bases). The CDR3 is 14 amino acids. In germline, CDR1 is LNHDA, CDR2 SQIVND (reference sequence). Trimming cost V 3 bases and J 7 bases, with 15 bases left between them. In DNA, the CDR3 is TGTGCCAGTAGTATTGAATCGGGGGCTAGTGGCTACACCTTC. Protein sequence: CASSIESGASGYTF.

This clone has just a few counts. The J gene is TRBJ2-7, the V gene TRBV7-9; D gene unclear. V lost 4 bases and J lost 6, with 13 bases in between. Germline loops: CDR1 SEHNR, CDR2 FQNEAQ (reference sequence). The CDR3 has 13 amino acids. CDR3 protein: CASSSPLASEQYF. CDR3 coding DNA: TGTGCCAGCAGCTCCCCACTCGCGAGCGAGCAGTACTTC.